Listed here are 27 T cell receptor beta chains from one sample, sequenced in a study of low-dose radiotherapy and immunotherapy resistance in tumors. First-strand cDNA relied on TRAV- and TRBV-specific primers spanning alpha and beta chains. TCR amplification ran roughly 21 PCR cycles using constant-region and V-primer adapter primers. TCRdb itself ran the reads through MiXCR, one entry per CDR3 protein. The sample holds under 90,000 distinct CDR3 sequences, over 15% seen once. This sample's time point: before trial treatment. Sequencing used PBMCs, obtained before treatment. Receptors originate from a male donor with prostate cancer.

This clonotype was found many times. The DNA for the CDR3 is TGTGCCAGCAGCCCCAGGACAGGGGCAGGGGGCACTGAAGCTTTCTTT. This translates into CASSPRTGAGGTEAFF. The chain carries TRBV4-2 and TRBJ1-1, with TRBD1 matching 9 bases. The V segment lost 4 bases and the J segment 4 bases; nucleotides outside the gene matches: 10. The CDR3 consists of 16 residues. CDR1 and CDR2 (germline): LGHNA, YNFKEQ.

This clonotype was counted ten times or more. The chain is built from TRBV9 and TRBJ2-3, with TRBD2 matching 7 bases. With 1 base clipped from V and 2 bases from J, the junction kept 10 bases outside the gene matches. Per germline, CDR1 SGDLS and CDR2 YYNGEE. The CDR3 consists of 17 residues. The CDR3: CASSVSAGLDITDTQYF. The CDR3 DNA is TGTGCCAGCAGCGTAAGTGCTGGACTAGATATCACAGATACGCAGTATTTT.

Remarks on this clonotype: This likely came from a read error, as a far larger clone is one base away. This chain joins TRBV6-5 and TRBJ2-1; the D gene is possibly TRBD1 (5 bases). Trimming pared 2 bases from V and 10 bases from J, leaving 18 bases between. This CDR3 has 15 residues. The germline gives CDR1 MNHEY, CDR2 SVGAGI. In DNA, the CDR3 is TGTGCCAGCAGTTACACGACAGCGCACCCCTACGAGCAGTTCTTC. Amino acid sequence: CASSYTTAHPYEQFF.

This clonotype occurred many times. The chain carries TRBV6-2 or TRBV6-3 and TRBJ1-4; TRBD1 might be the D (6 bases). V was shortened by 5 bases and J by 5 bases, with 15 bases between the two germline ends. CDR3 length equals 15 residues. Germline V lookup: CDR1 MNHEY, CDR2 SVGEGT. DNA for the CDR3: TGTGCCAGCAGTGAGATGAGGGGGGAGAATGAAAAACTGTTTTTT. Amino acid sequence: CASSEMRGENEKLFF.

CDR3 loop: CASRPPGPTDTQYF. CDR3 nucleotide sequence: TGTGCCAGCAGGCCCCCGGGCCCCACAGATACGCAGTATTTT. The rearrangement uses TRBV2 and TRBJ2-3, with D unresolved. The CDR3 length is 14 residues. The ends were cut back, 6 bases at V and 2 bases at J, with 12 bases in the middle. From germline, CDR1 is SNHLY and CDR2 FYNNEI.

At least ten counts were recorded for this clonotype. The chain has TRBV11-2 and TRBJ1-5; 7 positions match TRBD1. CDR1 is SGHAT and CDR2 is FQNNGV in the germline V gene. Unmatched junction bases numbered 1, after V lost 3 bases and J lost 5 bases. The CDR3 has 13 amino acids. The CDR3 DNA reads TGTGCCAGCAGCTTCGACAGGGATCAGCCCCAGCATTTT. Its protein product is CASSFDRDQPQHF.

This clonotype has a count of ten or more. The chain employs TRBV6-5 and TRBJ2-7, with a tentative D call TRBD1 (5 bases). V was trimmed by 6 bases and J by 8 bases, leaving 17 bases between them. The CDR3 is made up of 13 amino acids. Germline-derived CDR1 and CDR2 are MNHEY and SVGAGI. The CDR3 nucleotides are TGTGCCAGCAGACCAACTAACCAGGGAAAGCAGTACTTC. Translation: CASRPTNQGKQYF.

Many counts were recorded for this clonotype. The chain couples TRBV20-1 to TRBJ1-1; possibly TRBD1 for D (5 bases). CDR3 size: 16 residues. V gave up 6 bases and J gave up 1 base, with 21 bases separating them. The germline CDR1 and CDR2 sequences are DFQATT and SNEGSKA (reference sequence). The chain's CDR3 is CSARIGGTGGNTEAFF. The DNA for the CDR3 is TGCAGTGCCCGGATCGGGGGGACGGGGGGGAACACTGAAGCTTTCTTT.

This clonotype was counted many times. The rearrangement links TRBV6-1 to TRBJ2-1; 12 nucleotides align to TRBD1. Germline-derived CDR1 and CDR2 are MNHNS and SASEGT. The length of the CDR3 is 13 residues. V gave up 6 bases and J gave up 8 bases; unmatched junction bases: 2. The CDR3 loop reads CASRGQGADEQFF. DNA for the CDR3: TGTGCCAGCAGGGGACAGGGGGCCGATGAGCAGTTCTTC.

The V call is TRBV10-3, the J call TRBJ2-1, with 8 bases fitting TRBD1. CDR3 length equals 19 residues. With V trimmed by 3 bases and J by 0 bases, 13 bases remained unmatched. Per the germline V gene, CDR1 is ENHRY and CDR2 is SYGVKD. Here the CDR3 DNA reads TGTGCCATCAGTGAACGGACAGGGACCGGTCGTCGCTCCTACAATGAGCAGTTCTTC. Protein: CAISERTGTGRRSYNEQFF.

This clonotype was picked up many times. J is TRBJ2-2 and V is TRBV19; 9 nucleotides align to TRBD2. The V gene end was trimmed by 11 bases and the J gene end by 1 base; junction bases not matched to a gene: 8. There are 15 residues in the CDR3. The V gene's germline CDR1 is LNHDA and CDR2 SQIVND (reference sequence). The CDR3 DNA reads TGTGCCCCTGGGCCTAGCGGGGTGAACACCGGGGAGCTGTTTTTT. The encoded protein is CAPGPSGVNTGELFF.

This clonotype was recorded many times. This chain uses TRBV12-3 or TRBV12-4 with TRBJ1-1; unclear D gene. Trimming cost V 5 bases and J 7 bases, with 17 bases left between them. The CDR3 totals 14 residues. The CDR3 bases are TGTGCCAGCAGTGTGGCCGGGAGGTGGGTTGAAGCTTTCTTT. Amino acids: CASSVAGRWVEAFF.

Comments on this clonotype: A far bigger clonotype differs at one base, so this is likely a read error. The chain links TRBV7-2 to TRBJ2-5, with TRBD1 identical over 9 bases. The CDR3 covers 13 residues. J was trimmed by 3 bases and V by 4 bases; bases with no gene match: 0. Germline V gene lookup returns CDR1 SGHTA and CDR2 FQGNSA. This chain's CDR3 is CASSWDREETQYF. The CDR3 DNA reads as TGTGCCAGCAGCTGGGACAGGGAAGAGACCCAGTACTTC.

This clonotype has at least ten counts. The rearrangement uses TRBV7-3 and TRBJ2-1, with 8 bases lining up with TRBD2. The CDR3 is 15 residues long. CDR1 SGHTA and CDR2 FQGTGA come from the germline V gene. Trimming removed 5 bases from V and 3 bases from J; junction bases left unmatched: 6. CDR3 nucleotide sequence: TGTGCCAGCAGCCGCGGGGGGCCCAACTACAATGAGCAGTTCTTC. Amino acids: CASSRGGPNYNEQFF. Full variable domain (missing parts from reference TRBV7-3 and TRBJ2-1): GAGVSQTPSNKVTEKGKYVELRCDPISGHTALYWYRQSLGQGPEFLIYFQGTGAADDSGLPNDRFFAVRPEGSVSTLKIQRTERGDSAVYLCASSRGGPNYNEQFFGPGTRLTVL.

This clonotype has at least ten counts. The V call is TRBV6-6, the J call TRBJ2-5; weak D call: TRBD2 (6 bases). CDR1 and CDR2 from the germline V gene are MNHNY and SVGAGI (reference sequence). With 6 bases removed from V and 3 bases from J, the gap between germline ends came to 17 bases. This CDR3 is 15 amino acids long. The CDR3 loop is CASSVPGTGEETQYF. The CDR3 DNA follows: TGTGCCAGCAGCGTTCCCGGGACTGGGGAAGAGACCCAGTACTTC.

This clonotype appeared many times. The chain has TRBV5-6 and TRBJ2-6; D may be TRBD2 (6 bases). V was clipped by 4 bases and J by 1 base, with 12 bases between them. This CDR3 has 16 residues. The V gene's germline CDR1 is SGHDT and CDR2 YYEEEE. CDR3 nucleotide sequence: TGTGCCAGCAGCCTCCCTGGGGGGTCTGGGGCCAACGTCCTGACTTTC. It yields the protein CASSLPGGSGANVLTF.

This clonotype was seen repeatedly, ten times or more. V usage is TRBV6-2 or TRBV6-3 and J usage is TRBJ2-2, with D possibly being TRBD2 (6 bases). Germline V gene data show CDR1 as MNHEY and CDR2 as SVGEGT. The CDR3 spans 14 residues. V lost 7 bases to trimming and J lost 4 bases, with 13 bases between them. CDR3 nucleotides: TGTGCCAGCACTCTCTACGGGGGCACCGGGGAGCTGTTTTTT. Its translation: CASTLYGGTGELFF.

This clonotype has at least ten counts. The chain combines TRBV5-1 with TRBJ2-5; 15 bases agree with TRBD2. The CDR3 sequence is 16 residues long. Germline values: CDR1 SGHRS, CDR2 YFSETQ. Trimming removed 3 bases from V and 5 bases from J; junction bases left unmatched: 5. The CDR3 DNA follows: TGCGCCAGCAGCTGGGGGACTAGCGGGGGGTCGGAGACCCAGTACTTC. This codes for CASSWGTSGGSETQYF.

This clonotype was counted many times. J is TRBJ2-7 and V is TRBV21-1. TRBV21-1 has pseudogene status. This CDR3 is built from 16 residues. CDR3 protein: CASSKQGARSSYEQYF. The CDR3 nucleotides are TGTGCCAGCAGCAAACAAGGTGCGAGGAGCTCCTACGAGCAGTACTTC.

This clonotype was recorded many times. The gene calls are TRBV27 and TRBJ2-2, with unresolved D. CDR1 is MNHEY and CDR2 is SMNVEV in the germline V gene (reference sequence). V was trimmed by 3 bases and J by 4 bases, leaving 9 bases between them. The length of the CDR3 is 14 residues. This CDR3 reads CASSLISPTGELFF. DNA for the CDR3: TGTGCCAGCAGTTTGATTAGCCCCACCGGGGAGCTGTTTTTT.

This clonotype occurred many times. Germline is not matched at one junction end, which may reflect a read error. The V call is TRBV20-1, the J call TRBJ2-7; TRBD2 matches at 9 bases. The CDR3 is made up of 13 amino acids. The V gene's germline CDR1 is DFQATT and CDR2 SNEGSKA (reference sequence). In nucleotides, the CDR3 is TGCAGTGCTAGAGTCCCGACTAGCGGTGCCCTGGTATTC. It is translated as CSARVPTSGALVF.

This clonotype was seen repeatedly, ten times or more. This chain joins TRBV30 and TRBJ2-1; the D is unclear. This CDR3 is built from 12 residues. V was pared by 4 bases and J by 5 bases, with 9 bases between. CDR1 and CDR2 from the germline V gene are GTSNPN and SVGIG (reference sequence). The CDR3 here is CAWTWANNEQFF. CDR3 bases: TGTGCCTGGACCTGGGCTAACAATGAGCAGTTCTTC.

In this sample, this clonotype turned up a few times. This sequence joins TRBV5-1 and TRBJ2-7, with D maybe TRBD1 (6 bases). Germline-derived CDR1 and CDR2 are SGHRS and YFSETQ. The CDR3 runs to 15 residues. Trimming took 3 bases from V and 5 from J, leaving 18 bases between them. CDR3 DNA sequence: TGCGCCAGCAGCTCCGAGGGGGACCCACAGGACGAGCAGTACTTC. Translating it yields CASSSEGDPQDEQYF.

In this sample, this clonotype turned up a few times. The CDR3 loop reads CASTSRAGGHNEQFF. CDR3 bases: TGTGCCAGCACCTCACGTGCGGGGGGCCACAATGAGCAGTTCTTC. The gene calls are TRBV27 and TRBJ2-1, with TRBD2 identical over 8 bases. CDR1 is MNHEY and CDR2 is SMNVEV in the germline V gene (reference sequence). This CDR3 contains 15 residues. The junction had 10 bases not matched to a gene; V was cut back by 7 bases and J by 5 bases.

The sample holds many counts of this clonotype. The chain joins TRBV5-1 to TRBJ2-3; TRBD1 agrees at 8 bases. Germline CDR1 SGHRS, CDR2 YFSETQ. The CDR3 sequence is 16 residues long. The J segment lost 10 bases and the V segment lost 4 bases, leaving 17 bases of the junction unmatched. CDR3 DNA sequence: TGCGCCAGCAGCCCACGGGTGGGACAGGTCGAAGTGTCGCAGTATTTT. Its protein is CASSPRVGQVEVSQYF.

This clonotype was detected ten times or more. This chain joins TRBV6-2 or TRBV6-3 and TRBJ1-4; TRBD1 might be the D (5 bases). The V gene's germline CDR1 is MNHEY and CDR2 SVGEGT. V lost 5 bases to trimming and J lost 3 bases, with 13 bases between them. This CDR3 has 15 residues. The CDR3 loop is CASSEPRDPNEKLFF. The CDR3 DNA reads TGTGCCAGCAGTGAACCAAGGGACCCTAATGAAAAACTGTTTTTT.

This chain joins TRBV5-5 and TRBJ2-1; D is ambiguous. The CDR3 extends over 13 amino acids. V dropped 0 bases and J dropped 5 bases, with 6 bases sitting between them. From germline, CDR1 is SGHKS and CDR2 YYEKEE (reference sequence). The CDR3: CASSLGPDNEQFF. The CDR3 DNA reads as TGTGCCAGCAGCTTGGGCCCAGACAATGAGCAGTTCTTC. The variable domain in full, with the rest retrieved from reference TRBV5-5 and TRBJ2-1, is DAGVTQSPTHLIKTRGQQVTLRCSPISGHKSVSWYQQVLGQGPQFIFQYYEKEERGRGNFPDRFSARQFPNYSSELNVNALLLGDSALYLCASSLGPDNEQFFGPGTRLTVL.